The rows below give T cell receptor beta chains drawn from one sample of a study of vaccination effects on CD4 cells after COVID-19. Using immunoSEQ multiplex PCR, the repertoire was profiled, and TCRdb retains in-frame clones only, with some absent. The profile covers around 35,000 clones, with about four fifths appearing a single time and roughly 3.1% taken by the ten largest. No antigen has been assigned to these receptors. Here the sequenced sample was CD4+ T cells from PBMCs cultured without peptide, taken before COVID-19 vaccination. The receptors were sampled from a human donor who received a COVID-19 vaccine. Each CDR3 is given with its conserved first and last residue. A D gene is named only where the DNA matches it firmly. Clone size is not always given. Where it is, it says once, few, many or a class for expanded clones.

j_gene: TRBJ1-2
d_gene: .
v_gene: TRBV28
abundance: .
CDR3aa: CASSFDSTSQYGYTF
CDR3nt: TGTGCCAGCAGTTTCGACAGCACAAGCCAGTATGGCTACACCTTC

j_gene: TRBJ2-7
d_gene: .
v_gene: TRBV19
abundance: .
CDR3aa: CASSAFGGLGFEQYF
CDR3nt: TGTGCCAGTAGTGCTTTCGGCGGGTTAGGGTTCGAGCAGTACTTC

j_gene: TRBJ2-5
d_gene: .
v_gene: TRBV7-9
abundance: few
CDR3aa: CASSFGGQETQYF
CDR3nt: TGTGCCAGCAGCTTCGGTGGGCAAGAGACCCAGTACTTC

j_gene: TRBJ1-4
d_gene: .
v_gene: TRBV15
abundance: .
CDR3aa: CATSSARTDEKLFF
CDR3nt: TGTGCCACCAGCAGCGCGAGGACGGATGAAAAACTGTTTTTT

j_gene: TRBJ1-1
d_gene: .
v_gene: TRBV7-6
abundance: .
CDR3aa: CASSTQGSEAFF
CDR3nt: TGTGCCAGCAGCACCCAGGGTTCTGAAGCTTTCTTT

j_gene: TRBJ1-6
d_gene: TRBD1
v_gene: TRBV30
abundance: .
CDR3aa: CAWSVGGQGLRPLHF
CDR3nt: TGTGCCTGGAGTGTAGGCGGACAGGGGCTTAGACCCCTCCACTTT

j_gene: TRBJ1-2
d_gene: .
v_gene: TRBV5-1
abundance: .
CDR3aa: CASSLGAPGGYTF
CDR3nt: TGCGCCAGCAGCTTGGGGGCACCCGGGGGCTACACCTTC

j_gene: TRBJ2-4
d_gene: .
v_gene: TRBV5-6
abundance: .
CDR3aa: CASSLRMRHLGNIQYF
CDR3nt: TGTGCCAGCAGCTTGAGGATGCGGCACCTGGGAAACATTCAGTACTTC

j_gene: TRBJ1-1
d_gene: .
v_gene: TRBV6-5
abundance: .
CDR3aa: CASSSVNTEAFF
CDR3nt: TGTGCCAGCAGTTCAGTGAACACTGAAGCTTTCTTT

j_gene: TRBJ1-5
d_gene: TRBD1
v_gene: TRBV10-3
abundance: .
CDR3aa: CAISVDRGNQPQHF
CDR3nt: TGTGCCATCAGTGTAGACAGGGGGAATCAGCCCCAGCATTTT

j_gene: TRBJ2-7
d_gene: .
v_gene: TRBV21-1
abundance: once
CDR3aa: CASSALTGPNYEQYF
CDR3nt: TGTGCCAGCAGCGCCCTGACAGGGCCCAACTACGAGCAGTACTTC

j_gene: TRBJ2-7
d_gene: .
v_gene: TRBV5-1
abundance: once
CDR3aa: CASSYEQYF
CDR3nt: TGCGCCAGCAGCTACGAGCAGTACTTC

j_gene: TRBJ1-5
d_gene: .
v_gene: TRBV2
abundance: .
CDR3aa: CASSPGNQPQHF
CDR3nt: TGTGCCAGCAGTCCGGGTAATCAGCCCCAGCATTTT

j_gene: TRBJ2-2
d_gene: .
v_gene: TRBV9
abundance: few
CDR3aa: CASSVVHTGELFF
CDR3nt: TGTGCCAGCAGCGTAGTCCACACCGGGGAGCTGTTTTTT

j_gene: TRBJ2-7
d_gene: TRBD2
v_gene: TRBV23-1
abundance: .
CDR3aa: CASSRLGRGSHDEQYF
CDR3nt: TGCGCCAGCAGTCGCTTGGGGAGGGGTAGTCACGACGAGCAGTACTTC

j_gene: TRBJ2-1
d_gene: TRBD2
v_gene: TRBV7-8
abundance: .
CDR3aa: CASSPTWLAGTKDEQFF
CDR3nt: TGTGCCAGCAGCCCCACTTGGCTAGCGGGAACGAAGGATGAGCAGTTCTTC

j_gene: TRBJ1-1
d_gene: TRBD1
v_gene: TRBV5-8
abundance: .
CDR3aa: CASSLIGDRFLNTEAFF
CDR3nt: TGTGCCAGCAGCTTGATTGGGGACAGATTTTTGAACACTGAAGCTTTCTTT

j_gene: TRBJ2-6
d_gene: .
v_gene: TRBV5-1
abundance: .
CDR3aa: CASSLEGRSSGANVLTF
CDR3nt: TGCGCCAGCAGCTTGGAAGGACGCAGCTCTGGGGCCAACGTCCTGACTTTC

j_gene: TRBJ1-6
d_gene: .
v_gene: TRBV9
abundance: .
CDR3aa: CASSVVEGGNSPLHF
CDR3nt: TGTGCCAGCAGCGTAGTTGAGGGGGGTAATTCACCCCTCCACTTT

j_gene: TRBJ2-3
d_gene: TRBD2
v_gene: TRBV18
abundance: .
CDR3aa: CASSRVAGSGTDTQYF
CDR3nt: TGTGCCAGCTCAAGAGTAGCGGGTAGCGGCACAGATACGCAGTATTTT

j_gene: TRBJ2-1
d_gene: TRBD2
v_gene: TRBV11-3
abundance: once
CDR3aa: CASSLGTSGNNEQFF
CDR3nt: TGTGCCAGCAGCTTAGGGACTAGCGGGAATAATGAGCAGTTCTTC